These 31 T cell receptor beta chains share one sample of origin, sequenced in a study of OX40 agonist ivuxolimab in advanced cancers. Only in-frame clones appear in the TCRdb table, and some are missing; sequencing was by immunoSEQ multiplex PCR. Of roughly 70,000 clones in the sample, about 86% were seen once. The material was CD4+ or CD8+ T cells sorted from blood, obtained in a trial of the OX40 agonist ivuxolimab. These receptors all stem from an adult with an advanced solid tumor such as melanoma, head and neck, liver or kidney cancer.

The V gene is TRBV7-9, the J gene TRBJ2-7; TRBD2 aligns across 10 bases. CDR1 SEHNR and CDR2 FQNEAQ come from the germline V gene (reference sequence). V was pared by 2 bases and J by 4 bases, with 11 bases of the junction left unmatched. This CDR3 contains 17 residues. CDR3 sequence reads: CASSLKGIAGGSYEQYF. In nucleotides, the CDR3 is TGTGCCAGCAGCTTAAAGGGCATAGCGGGAGGCTCTTACGAGCAGTACTTC.

This rearrangement joins TRBV18 to TRBJ1-5, with D unresolved. V was clipped by 3 bases and J by 5 bases, with 8 bases between them. The CDR3 totals 13 residues. Looked up from germline, CDR1 is KGHSH and CDR2 is LQKENI. The CDR3 region is CASSPGGDQPQHF. The CDR3 DNA follows: TGTGCCAGCTCACCGGGCGGAGATCAGCCCCAGCATTTT.

This clone was counted between two and nine times. This chain connects TRBV9 to TRBJ2-1; TRBD1 aligns across 7 bases. The CDR3 loop spans 14 amino acids. Germline V CDR1 and CDR2: SGDLS, YYNGEE. Trimming took 1 base from V and 6 from J; bases not matched to a gene: 4. The CDR3 DNA is TGTGCCAGCAGCGTAACAGGGGACGTCAATGAGCAGTTCTTC. Translated, it gives CASSVTGDVNEQFF.

CDR3: CASSAPGDRGNYGYTF. CDR3 DNA sequence: TGTGCCAGCAGCGCACCTGGGGACAGGGGAAACTATGGCTACACCTTC. The rearrangement joins TRBV7-8 to TRBJ1-2; 10 positions match TRBD1. The CDR3 spans 16 residues. Germline CDR1 SGHVS, CDR2 FQNEAQ. V shed 5 bases, J shed 2 bases, and the junction held 8 bases outside the gene matches.

The V and J genes are TRBV2 and TRBJ2-1, with 7 bases aligning to TRBD1. The CDR3 totals 17 residues. Trimming took 8 bases from V and 0 from J; bases not matched to a gene: 13. CDR1 is SNHLY, CDR2 FYNNEI, per germline. The CDR3 sequence: CASSVRGPVSSYNEQFF. The DNA of the CDR3 is TGTGCCAGCTCGGTAAGGGGGCCCGTGAGCTCCTACAATGAGCAGTTCTTC.

The chain combines TRBV7-2 with TRBJ2-5, with a weak D call TRBD2 (6 bases). Germline V CDR1 and CDR2: SGHTA, FQGNSA. V shed 2 bases and J shed 5 bases, with 15 bases lying between them. The CDR3 extends over 15 amino acids. CDR3 bases: TGTGCCAGCAGCTTAAACGGGGGACTGGGGGAGACCCAGTACTTC. Protein product: CASSLNGGLGETQYF. Based on the CDR3 plus reference TRBV7-2 and TRBJ2-5, the full variable domain is GAGVSQSPSNKVTEKGKDVELRCDPISGHTALYWYRQSLGQGLEFLIYFQGNSAPDKSGLPSDRFSAERTGGSVSTLTIQRTQQEDSAVYLCASSLNGGLGETQYFGPGTRLLVL.

The V call is TRBV13, the J call TRBJ1-3; tentatively, D is TRBD1 (5 bases). The germline V gene encodes CDR1 PRHDT and CDR2 FYEKMQ (reference sequence). V was clipped by 5 bases and J by 0 bases, with 14 bases between them. The CDR3 sequence is 16 residues long. This CDR3 is CASSLRWGSSGNTIYF. The CDR3 DNA reads TGTGCCAGCAGCCTGAGATGGGGGAGCTCTGGAAACACCATATATTTT. The complete variable domain, with remaining parts taken from reference TRBV13 and TRBJ1-3, reads AAGVIQSPRHLIKEKRETATLKCYPIPRHDTVYWYQQGPGQDPQFLISFYEKMQSDKGSIPDRFSAQQFSDYHSELNMSSLELGDSALYFCASSLRWGSSGNTIYFGEGSWLTVV.

The chain joins TRBV6-5 to TRBJ1-4; TRBD1 agrees at 7 bases. This CDR3 contains 15 residues. Trimming cost V 5 bases and J 7 bases; bases outside gene matches: 10. The germline gives CDR1 MNHEY, CDR2 SVGAGI. The CDR3 loop is CASSRLTGAGEKLFF. Written as DNA, the CDR3 is TGTGCCAGCAGTCGACTTACAGGGGCTGGTGAAAAACTGTTTTTT.

The CDR3 DNA sequence: TGTGCCAGTAGGAGAACGGGGACGTCGGAGACCGGGGAGCTGTTTTTT. Its translation is CASRRTGTSETGELFF. The V and J genes are TRBV19 and TRBJ2-2, with D possibly called TRBD1 or TRBD2 (5 bases each). CDR1 and CDR2 from the germline V gene are LNHDA and SQIVND (reference sequence). This CDR3 spans 16 amino acids. V shed 6 bases and J shed 5 bases, with 19 bases lying between them.

The V gene is TRBV27, the J gene TRBJ2-4; possible D gene TRBD2, 5 bases. Germline-derived CDR1 and CDR2 are MNHEY and SMNVEV (reference sequence). The ends were cut back, 8 bases at V and 9 bases at J, with 20 bases in the middle. This CDR3 spans 14 amino acids. CDR3 residues: CASGLPRDQGIQYF. Here the CDR3 DNA reads TGTGCCAGCGGCCTCCCTCGGGATCAAGGCATTCAGTACTTC.

The chain uses TRBV10-1 and TRBJ1-6, with D possibly matching TRBD1 (5 bases). The germline V gene has CDR1 WNHNN and CDR2 SYGVQD (reference sequence). This CDR3 has 16 amino acids. V was clipped by 6 bases and J by 0 bases, with 12 bases between them. The CDR3 here is CASRGGKSSYNSPLHF. CDR3 DNA: TGCGCCAGCAGGGGGGGGAAGAGCTCCTATAATTCACCCCTCCACTTT.

The chain is built from TRBV28 and TRBJ2-5; 9 bases fit TRBD1. Germline trimming cut 5 bases from V and 4 bases from J; bases unmatched to any gene: 8. The CDR3 is 15 amino acids. Looked up from germline, CDR1 is MDHEN and CDR2 is SYDVKM. The CDR3 is CASSPGTGIGETQYF. The CDR3 region has the DNA TGTGCCAGCAGTCCCGGGACAGGGATTGGAGAGACCCAGTACTTC.

The chain uses TRBV5-6 and TRBJ2-1; 9 positions match TRBD1. The trim removed 3 bases at V and 9 bases at J, leaving 16 bases unmatched. The CDR3 runs 17 residues. Germline V gene data show CDR1 as SGHDT and CDR2 as YYEEEE. CDR3 sequence reads: CASSSYYRTGELGEQFF. CDR3 in DNA: TGTGCCAGCAGCTCGTACTACAGGACAGGGGAGTTGGGTGAGCAGTTCTTC.

The chain uses TRBV18 and TRBJ2-7; 10 nucleotides line up with TRBD1. The J segment lost 5 bases and the V segment lost 3 bases, leaving 7 bases of the junction unmatched. CDR1 and CDR2 from the germline V gene are KGHSH and LQKENI. The CDR3 length is 15 residues. The CDR3 DNA is TGTGCCAGCTCACCGACCGGGACAGGGGCCCACGAGCAGTACTTC. Protein: CASSPTGTGAHEQYF.

This clone was counted a few times. The J gene is TRBJ2-1, the V gene TRBV10-3; 11 positions match TRBD2. Trimming removed 0 bases from V and 4 bases from J; junction bases left unmatched: 5. Germline V gene sequence: CDR1 ENHRY, CDR2 SYGVKD. This CDR3 is 17 amino acids long. CDR3 sequence reads: CAISESSGGDLYNEQFF. The CDR3 DNA reads as TGTGCCATCAGTGAGTCTAGCGGGGGGGATTTGTACAATGAGCAGTTCTTC.

The rearrangement uses TRBV12-1 and TRBJ2-7; TRBD1, the table's D call, was not compared with the DNA. TRBV12-1 is shown as a pseudogene. The CDR3 has 14 residues. CDR3 region: CASRQKWTGGEQYF. CDR3 nucleotides: TGTGCCAGCAGGCAAAAATGGACAGGGGGCGAGCAGTACTTC.

The chain has TRBV5-1 and TRBJ2-7; D is unresolved. The CDR3 length is 12 residues. Germline CDR1 reads SGHRS; CDR2 reads YFSETQ. Trimming shortened V by 3 bases and J by 4 bases, and 8 bases separated the two germline ends. The DNA for the CDR3 is TGCGCCAGCAGCTCCCCTTTATACGAGCAGTACTTC. Its protein is CASSSPLYEQYF.

This sequence joins TRBV7-2 and TRBJ1-1, with 8 bases aligning to TRBD1. Germline loops: CDR1 SGHTA, CDR2 FQGNSA. Unmatched junction bases numbered 12, after V lost 3 bases and J lost 9 bases. The CDR3 has 15 amino acids. CDR3 bases: TGTGCCAGCAGCTTCCTAACGCCCACAGGGGGGAAAGCTTTCTTT. Translating gives CASSFLTPTGGKAFF.

In this sample, this clone turned up once. The V gene is TRBV2, the J gene TRBJ2-1; D unclear. The length of the CDR3 is 12 residues. Germline CDR1 and CDR2: SNHLY and FYNNEI. Trimming cost V 4 bases and J 6 bases, with 7 bases left between them. The CDR3 region has the DNA TGTGCCAGCAGTGGGAGTGGCAATGAGCAGTTCTTC. This translates into CASSGSGNEQFF.

The chain links TRBV30 to TRBJ2-7; TRBD1 is a possible D gene (6 bases). The CDR3 contains 12 residues. CDR1 GTSNPN and CDR2 SVGIG come from the germline V gene (reference sequence). Trimming left V 2 bases short and J 5 bases short, with 10 bases between. CDR3 sequence: CAWSSQGHEQYF. CDR3 DNA sequence: TGTGCCTGGAGTTCACAGGGCCACGAGCAGTACTTC. The complete variable domain, with remaining parts taken from reference TRBV30 and TRBJ2-7, reads SQTIHQWPATLVQPVGSPLSLECTVEGTSNPNLYWYRQAAGRGLQLLFYSVGIGQISSEVPQNLSASRPQDRQFILSSKKLLLSDSGFYLCAWSSQGHEQYFGPGTRLTVT.

This clone was found once. The gene calls are TRBV7-2 and TRBJ2-3; D is unclear. CDR1 and CDR2 (germline): SGHTA, FQGNSA. The CDR3 has 13 residues. Trimming took off 4 bases at V and 6 bases at J, with 11 bases between the two ends. This CDR3 reads CASSSKTRDTQYF. In nucleotides, the CDR3 is TGTGCCAGCAGCTCCAAGACAAGGGATACGCAGTATTTT.

The chain employs TRBV4-1 and TRBJ1-5; D uncertain. V gave up 1 base and J gave up 0 bases, with 10 bases separating them. The CDR3 has 16 amino acids. CDR1 and CDR2 from the germline V gene are MGHRA and YSYEKL. CDR3 nucleotide sequence: TGCGCCAGCAGCCAAGGCCTGGAGGATAGCAATCAGCCCCAGCATTTT. Its protein product is CASSQGLEDSNQPQHF.

The chain recombines TRBV27 with TRBJ2-5; a weak D match, TRBD1 (5 bases). The CDR3 contains 13 residues. Germline V gene sequence: CDR1 MNHEY, CDR2 SMNVEV (reference sequence). Trimming took off 1 base at V and 6 bases at J, with 9 bases between the two ends. In DNA form, the CDR3 reads TGTGCCAGCAGTTTATTACAGGTTCAGACCCAGTACTTC. Translating gives CASSLLQVQTQYF.

The DNA for the CDR3 is TGTGCCAGCAGCCTAAGACCGCGGGCTAGCACAGATACGCAGTATTTT. Amino acid sequence: CASSLRPRASTDTQYF. This sequence joins TRBV9 and TRBJ2-3; a possible D gene is TRBD2 (5 bases). Trimming took 4 bases from V and 0 from J, leaving 15 bases between them. Germline V gene sequence: CDR1 SGDLS, CDR2 YYNGEE. CDR3 size: 16 residues.

This chain uses TRBV7-8 with TRBJ1-1, with D hard to call. The V and J ends lost 5 bases and 1 base respectively, with 17 bases between them. The CDR3 contains 16 residues. Germline assignment: CDR1 SGHVS and CDR2 FQNEAQ. This chain's CDR3 is CASSRLLRTANTEAFF. As DNA, the CDR3 is TGTGCCAGCAGCCGACTTCTCCGGACGGCGAACACTGAAGCTTTCTTT. Full variable domain (outside the CDR3, taken from reference TRBV7-8 and TRBJ1-1): GAGVSQSPRYKVAKRGQDVALRCDPISGHVSLFWYQQALGQGPEFLTYFQNEAQLDKSGLPSDRFFAERPEGSVSTLKIQRTQQEDSAVYLCASSRLLRTANTEAFFGQGTRLTVV.

The rearrangement joins TRBV5-4 to TRBJ2-1; D call uncertain. This CDR3 comprises 13 residues. V gave up 5 bases and J gave up 9 bases, with 15 bases separating them. The V gene's germline CDR1 is SGHNT and CDR2 YYREEE (reference sequence). CDR3 protein: CASRLTGRGEQFF. CDR3 coding DNA: TGTGCCAGCAGGTTAACGGGTCGAGGTGAGCAGTTCTTC.

The V gene is TRBV7-6, the J gene TRBJ2-7; perhaps TRBD1 as D (6 bases). V lost 3 bases to trimming and J lost 5 bases, with 17 bases between them. Germline V gives CDR1 SGHVS, CDR2 FNYEAQ. There are 15 residues in the CDR3. The CDR3 loop reads CASSFLGQGLHEQYF. CDR3 DNA: TGTGCCAGCAGCTTCCTGGGGCAGGGGCTTCACGAGCAGTACTTC.

This chain uses TRBV30 with TRBJ2-7; tentative D call: TRBD2 (6 bases). Germline V gene lookup returns CDR1 GTSNPN and CDR2 SVGIG (reference sequence). The CDR3 runs to 14 residues. Trimming pared 3 bases from V and 0 bases from J, leaving 12 bases between. The CDR3: CAWSTGRSSYEQYF. CDR3 nucleotides: TGTGCCTGGAGCACGGGGAGGTCCTCCTACGAGCAGTACTTC. The full variable domain, completed using reference TRBV30 and TRBJ2-7, is SQTIHQWPATLVQPVGSPLSLECTVEGTSNPNLYWYRQAAGRGLQLLFYSVGIGQISSEVPQNLSASRPQDRQFILSSKKLLLSDSGFYLCAWSTGRSSYEQYFGPGTRLTVT.

The rearrangement joins TRBV5-1 to TRBJ2-1; 13 positions agree with TRBD2. The CDR3 covers 17 residues. The J segment lost 6 bases and the V segment lost 4 bases, leaving 10 bases of the junction unmatched. CDR1 and CDR2 (germline): SGHRS, YFSETQ. The CDR3 here is CASSRTSGGATVNEQFF. In nucleotides, the CDR3 is TGCGCCAGCAGCCGTACTAGCGGGGGGGCCACGGTCAATGAGCAGTTCTTC.

The V call is TRBV30, the J call TRBJ1-1; a weak D match, TRBD1 (6 bases). Germline loops: CDR1 GTSNPN, CDR2 SVGIG (reference sequence). The CDR3 loop spans 12 amino acids. Between the trimmed V and J ends, which lost 5 bases and 10 bases, there was a span of 17 bases. CDR3 loop: CAWGNTGTPAFF. In DNA, the CDR3 is TGTGCCTGGGGAAATACAGGGACCCCAGCTTTCTTT.

This clone showed up just a few times. The V call is TRBV7-9, the J call TRBJ1-6; TRBD1 matches 7 bases. Germline CDR1 reads SEHNR; CDR2 reads FQNEAQ (reference sequence). CDR3 size: 14 residues. V was pared by 6 bases and J by 7 bases, with 6 bases of the junction left unmatched. The CDR3 DNA is TGTGCCAGCAGGGAAACAGGGGAGAATTCACCCCTCCACTTT. Its protein is CASRETGENSPLHF.